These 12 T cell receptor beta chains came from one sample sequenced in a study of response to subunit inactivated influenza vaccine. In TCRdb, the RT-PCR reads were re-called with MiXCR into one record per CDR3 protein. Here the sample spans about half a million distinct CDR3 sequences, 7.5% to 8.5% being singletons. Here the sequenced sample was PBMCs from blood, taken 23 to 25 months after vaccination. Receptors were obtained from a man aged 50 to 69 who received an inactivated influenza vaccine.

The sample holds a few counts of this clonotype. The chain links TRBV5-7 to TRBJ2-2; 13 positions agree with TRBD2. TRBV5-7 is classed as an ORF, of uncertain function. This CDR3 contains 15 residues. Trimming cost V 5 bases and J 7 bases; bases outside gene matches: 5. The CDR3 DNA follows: TGTGCCAGCAGAGGACTAGCGGGAGTGGTCGGGGAGCTGTTTTTT. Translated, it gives CASRGLAGVVGELFF.

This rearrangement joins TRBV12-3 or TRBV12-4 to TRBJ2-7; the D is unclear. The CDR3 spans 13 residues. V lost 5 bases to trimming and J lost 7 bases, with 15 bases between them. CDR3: CASSPSDLREQYF. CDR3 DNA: TGTGCCAGCAGTCCCTCGGATCTTCGGGAGCAGTACTTC.

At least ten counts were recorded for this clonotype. CDR3 region: CASTPIGGGPGEQFF. The CDR3, as DNA: TGTGCCAGCACCCCTATTGGTGGGGGGCCGGGTGAGCAGTTCTTC. V usage is TRBV7-2 and J usage is TRBJ2-1; D is perhaps TRBD1 or TRBD2 (6 bases each). V dropped 7 bases and J dropped 9 bases, with 22 bases sitting between them. This CDR3 is built from 15 residues. Germline V CDR1 and CDR2: SGHTA, FQGNSA.

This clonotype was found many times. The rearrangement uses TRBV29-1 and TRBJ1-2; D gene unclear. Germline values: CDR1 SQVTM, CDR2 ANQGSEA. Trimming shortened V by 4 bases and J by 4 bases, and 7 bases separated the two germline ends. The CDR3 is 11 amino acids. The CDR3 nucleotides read TGCAGCGTTGCGGGCAGCTATGGCTACACCTTC. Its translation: CSVAGSYGYTF.

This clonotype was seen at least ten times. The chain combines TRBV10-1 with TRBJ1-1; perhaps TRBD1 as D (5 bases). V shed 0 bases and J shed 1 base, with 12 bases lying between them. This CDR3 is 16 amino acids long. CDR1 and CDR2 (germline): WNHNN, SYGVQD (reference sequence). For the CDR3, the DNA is TGCGCCAGCAGTGAGTCCATCCTAACAGGGAACACTGAAGCTTTCTTT. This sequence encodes CASSESILTGNTEAFF.

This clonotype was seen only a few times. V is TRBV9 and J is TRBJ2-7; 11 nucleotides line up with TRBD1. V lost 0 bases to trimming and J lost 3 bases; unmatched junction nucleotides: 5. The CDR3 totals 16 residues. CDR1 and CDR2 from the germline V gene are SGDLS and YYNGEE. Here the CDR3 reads CASSVAGTGGIYEQYF. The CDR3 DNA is TGTGCCAGCAGCGTAGCAGGGACAGGGGGTATCTACGAGCAGTACTTC.

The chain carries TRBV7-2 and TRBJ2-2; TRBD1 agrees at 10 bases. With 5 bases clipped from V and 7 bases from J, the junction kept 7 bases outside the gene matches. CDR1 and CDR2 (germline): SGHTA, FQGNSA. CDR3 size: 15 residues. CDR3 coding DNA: TGTGCCAGCAGCCTAAGACAGGGGGCTGGCGGGGAGCTGTTTTTT. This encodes CASSLRQGAGGELFF.

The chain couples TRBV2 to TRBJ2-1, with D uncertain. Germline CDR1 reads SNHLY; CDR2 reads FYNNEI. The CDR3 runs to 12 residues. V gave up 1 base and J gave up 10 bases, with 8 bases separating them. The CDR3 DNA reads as TGTGCCAGCAGTGAAGGTCCTGGGGAGCAGTTCTTC. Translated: CASSEGPGEQFF.

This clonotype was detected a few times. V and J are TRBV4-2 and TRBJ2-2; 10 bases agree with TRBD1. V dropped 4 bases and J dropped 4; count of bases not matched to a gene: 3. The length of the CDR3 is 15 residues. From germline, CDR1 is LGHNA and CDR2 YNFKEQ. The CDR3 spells CASSRGTGVTGELFF. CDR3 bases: TGTGCCAGCAGCCGGGGGACAGGGGTCACCGGGGAGCTGTTTTTT.

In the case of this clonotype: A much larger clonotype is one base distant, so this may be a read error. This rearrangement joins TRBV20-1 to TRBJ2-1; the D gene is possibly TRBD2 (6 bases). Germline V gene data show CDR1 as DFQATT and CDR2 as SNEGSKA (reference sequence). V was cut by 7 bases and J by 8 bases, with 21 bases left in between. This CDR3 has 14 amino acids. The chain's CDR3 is CSGKGLRGVDEQFF. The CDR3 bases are TGCAGTGGTAAGGGACTCCGGGGTGTCGATGAGCAGTTCTTC.

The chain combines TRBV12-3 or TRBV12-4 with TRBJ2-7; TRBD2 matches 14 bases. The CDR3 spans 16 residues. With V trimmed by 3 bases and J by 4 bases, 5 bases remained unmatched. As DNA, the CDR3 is TGTGCCAGCAGTTTCCACGGACTAGCGGGGGGTTACGAGCAGTACTTC. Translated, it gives CASSFHGLAGGYEQYF.

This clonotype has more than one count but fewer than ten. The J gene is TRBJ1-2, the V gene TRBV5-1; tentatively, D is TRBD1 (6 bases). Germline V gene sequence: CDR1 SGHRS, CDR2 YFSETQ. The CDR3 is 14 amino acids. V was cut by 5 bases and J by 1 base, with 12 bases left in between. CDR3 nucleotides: TGCGCCAGCAGGCCGGGGGCGGGTAACTATGGCTACACCTTC. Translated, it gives CASRPGAGNYGYTF.